The T cell receptor (beta chain) described here comes from a study of blood T cells in healthy people across ages. Each of the donors had approximately 10 milliliters of peripheral blood drawn into EDTA-treated Vacutainer tubes. For the second PCR, which ran for roughly 7 to 11 cycles, a sample-barcoded 5' primer and a J-beta primer mix were used. Every cDNA molecule carried a tag from a template-switch adaptor bearing 12 random nucleotides. All samples yielded 2.5 million or more CDR3-containing paired-end reads. TCRdb redid the calling of the 5' RACE reads with MiXCR, one entry per CDR3 protein. This repertoire shows about 1,600,000 distinct CDR3 sequences, 42% found once; its top ten account for 7% to 9%. CDR1 DFQATT and CDR2 SNEGSKA come from the germline V gene (reference sequence). The CDR3 runs to 14 residues. V lost 6 bases to trimming and J lost 2 bases, with 17 bases between them. This clonotype has at least ten counts.

The chain employs TRBV20-1 and TRBJ2-7, with D possibly being TRBD2 (5 bases). This TCR was recovered from a woman aged 18-30 years in good health. Sequenced material: blood. CDR3: CSAPGAARAYEQYF. The CDR3 nucleotides are TGCAGTGCCCCAGGAGCGGCTAGGGCCTACGAGCAGTACTTC.